This T cell receptor (beta chain) was recovered during a study of cytomegalovirus exposure and HLA in healthy donors (dated by TCRdb to 2015 to 2018). Some background on the complete study: An earlier analysis of a few hundred of the donors reported over 250 Gb of sequence data and 100 million to 120 million unique TCR beta sequences obtained from some 170 million T cells. An early release covering roughly 640 HLA-typed donors comprised roughly 300 gigabases of sequencing data and around 86 million unique TCR sequences. Among the roughly 430 genotyped donors, around 81% belonged to the genetic ancestry cluster associated with self-reported Caucasian donors. The study aimed to test whether cataloging public T cell receptors could reveal signatures of past pathogen exposure. The study profiled the T cell repertoires of some 610 subjects by immunosequencing and related them to cytomegalovirus serostatus. Along with the approximately 700-subject first cohort, a separate validation cohort of over 90 different subjects was used. The study combined high-throughput TCR immunosequencing, statistical association of individual TCRs with disease status, and machine learning to predict cytomegalovirus infection status. A later analysis re-analyzed previously published TCR beta repertoires from 650 to 800 donors and added high-resolution HLA genotyping to study TCR occurrence patterns. Rather than using new phenotypic data, the later analysis identified candidate immune exposures from TCR beta sequences and from how often those sequences occurred across donors. An earlier analysis of 587 of the donors used high-throughput TCR beta sequencing to judge whether each TCR beta V gene segment behaved as functional or pseudogenic. Alongside the repertoire data, information on donor age, sex, ethnicity and CMV serostatus was compiled. A later genetic analysis took genome-wide SNP genotypes for about 55% of the 666 donors and used that subset as a discovery cohort. All discovery cohort repertoires had been generated using a single sequencing platform. Both class I and class II loci were covered by HLA typing, at four-digit resolution. Typing coverage differed by locus: A, B, C, DRB1 and DQB1 were typed in about 620-640 donors, DQA1 in approximately 520, DPA1 in 600 to 610, and DPB1 in 472. Five DR-DQ haplotypes were treated as single units for association and clustering because of strong linkage in the cohort. Among 300 to 450 genotyped donors of the cohort, an average of roughly 240,000 unique TCR beta nucleotide sequences were sequenced per donor, around a sixth of them non-productive. Here is what the overall study found, with its caveats: The earlier analysis of 587 of the donors excluded about 16 rarely observed V segments, including chromosome 9 orphons, because counts were too low. According to a later analysis, TCR association rates differed among HLA loci, with DRB1 alleles showing the most associated TCRs and HLA-C alleles showing the fewest. In this cohort, only TCR beta chains were sequenced, and detectable features were limited by the absence of alpha or paired-chain data. V-gene and J-gene trimming of TCR beta chains was associated with a missense DCLRE1C variant in a later genetic analysis, and the association was replicated in an independent cohort. In an earlier analysis of more than 450 of the donors, most TCR beta V segments were observed in productive rearrangements about 87% or about 30% of the time, broadly matching IMGT annotations. Correlated functional status among segregating V segments might be attributable to linkage disequilibrium, but an unknown experimental factor could not be ruled out. The authors suggested that the approach could potentially be extended to other disease states and immunological phenotypes. CMV serostatus was the only immune exposure information available for the cohort. Specific HLA alleles were associated with 16,951 TCR beta sequences at a false discovery rate of 0.05 in a later analysis. A further reported finding was that TCR beta sequences accurately predicted the HLA-A and HLA-B alleles for most subjects in the first cohort. Some IMGT-functional V segments, including TRBV6-2 and TRBV6-3, could not be distinguished by the 87-base-pair reads and were therefore excluded. A later analysis found that HLA-associated TCR beta chains were more clonally expanded and had lower generation probabilities than equally common non-associated chains. The classifier was reported to diagnose cytomegalovirus status with high specificity and sensitivity in both the original cohort and the validation cohort. Strong co-occurrence of HLA alleles, especially DR and DQ, made assigning TCR associations to individual alleles difficult. The study listed approximately 160 TCR beta chains as associated with cytomegalovirus. Most TCR sequences were seen in very few donors, while some public TCRs were found in many individuals. HLA typing was unavailable for some donors at each locus, so association tests used only the typed subset. Most CMV-associated TCR beta chains appeared to be HLA-restricted in a later analysis, and the HLA associations seemed to be driven largely by CMV exposure. A few of the identified cytomegalovirus-associated TCR beta chains were confirmed in vitro to be specific for cytomegalovirus antigens. The presence/absence analyses assumed that sequencing depth was roughly uniform across donors, and that assumption may not be true. A later genetic analysis reported fewer N-insertions in productive TCRs among donors in an Asian-associated ancestry cluster than the approximately 670-donor mean. According to a later analysis, parvovirus B19, influenza, CMV and Epstein-Barr virus appeared linked to several top co-occurrence clusters. A cluster of highly shared sequence variants was judged likely to represent a technical artifact of the sequencing pipeline.

The library came from the immunoSEQ multiplex PCR assay. For the multiplex PCR, a mixture combining 60 forward primers for TCR Vbeta segments and 13 reverse primers for TCR Jbeta segments was used. A multiplex PCR assay on genomic DNA amplified the CDR3 region of rearranged TCR beta genes. On the Illumina HiSeq System, the amplified TCR beta libraries were sequenced as 87-base-pair reads. The published analysis was carried out like this. A later analysis counted about 80 million unique TCR beta chains across the 640 or so repertoires, and about 10 million of these chains were shared by at least two donors. Raw reads were error-corrected and collapsed into unique sequences by a nearest-neighbor algorithm in which closely related sequences were merged to remove PCR and sequencing errors. V, D and J gene segments were assigned by aligning CDR3 sequences to IMGT reference sequences. For a sequence to be retained, at least a six-nucleotide match to both a V gene segment and a J gene segment was required. A rearrangement was called productive if the CDR3 had no stop codons and remained in frame with V and J, and every other rearrangement was called non-productive. CDR3 was defined according to IMGT convention as the region running from the second conserved V-encoded cysteine to the conserved J-encoded phenylalanine. In an earlier analysis of approximately 500 of the donors, sequences lacking an unambiguous match to a single V gene segment were excluded. In an earlier analysis of 587 of the donors, V segments were called functional above 56.7% productive rearrangements and were called segregating when the between-donor standard deviation exceeded 5%. A statistical classification framework was built for diagnosing cytomegalovirus status from the catalog of TCR beta chain sequences. In a later analysis, TCR nucleotide sequences were compared against IMGT/GENE-DB human TR gene sequences so that V and J genes could be assigned. Using the TCRdist pipeline, a later analysis assigned CDR3 sequences along with most-parsimonious VDJ recombination scenarios. In a later analysis, each TCR beta chain was defined by its CDR3 amino acid sequence together with its V-gene family, and reads without a unique V-gene family were excluded. As a way to deal with suspected cross-contamination and a sequencing artifact, a later analysis dropped more than 500 nucleotide sequences that were highly shared and had low generation probability. In a later analysis, a clonal expansion index was calculated for each public chain from normalized within-repertoire ranks of inferred template counts. Generation probabilities in a later analysis came from a VDJ recombination model fitted to out-of-frame rearrangements, and those results were checked against IGoR. A later analysis scored TCR-TCR, TCR-HLA and TCR-CMV co-occurrence with hypergeometric tests, applying a repertoire-size bias correction to TCR pairs. To estimate false discovery rates, a later analysis permuted the HLA or CMV assignments 20 times. A later analysis grouped co-occurring TCRs with DBSCAN, adding TCRdist sequence similarity when clustering within HLA-allele-positive subsets. Repertoires with fewer than 30,000 or more than 120,000 public chains were left out of co-occurrence clustering, as were five repertoires with anomalous nucleotide sharing. Not all clones reach the TCRdb copy of this immuneACCESS table, which keeps in-frame sequences only. Checked studies attribute under half of the gap to unresolved V genes and leave the rest unexplained. V and J calls and clone size are those listed in that table; D and trimming were worked out from the DNA. This sample holds over 150,000 clones; roughly 80% were observed only once. The biggest ten clones account for approximately 2.4% of the sample.

In total, more than 500 healthy bone marrow donors made up the cohort. All cohort members were sampled while nominally healthy, although unrecorded immune exposures were likely present. The donor tested CMV seronegative and was one of the 352 seronegative cohort members. Every donor gave a peripheral blood sample, and the peripheral blood mononuclear cells from that sample were used for TCR beta sequencing. The Qiagen DNeasy Blood Extraction Kit was used to extract genomic DNA from the blood cell samples. Points on this clone: What this receptor recognizes is not known. Base qualities are not at hand, and no much larger clone is one base apart.

The CDR1 and CDR2 encoded by the germline V gene are SGHTA and FQGTGA. The CDR3 has 18 amino acids, counting the end cysteine and phenylalanine. Only CDR3 DNA remains: 54 bases, in frame from the first base. Trimming leaves V shorter by 5 bases and J shorter by 2 bases, with the junction holding 5 bases beyond the gene matches. This chain is built from TRBV7-3 and TRBJ2-6, with 14 bases in between that match TRBD2. The receptor comes from a male donor in good health and CMV-seronegative. The specimen was PBMCs. Here the CDR3 is given as CASSPPGLAGAGANVLTF. The DNA sequence is as follows: TGTGCCAGCAGCCCGCCGGGACTAGCGGGAGCTGGGGCCAACGTCCTGACTTTC.